This T cell receptor (beta chain) was recovered during a study of T-cell reconstitution after alpha-beta-depleted transplantation in children (dated by TCRdb to the mid-2010s). Study-level background: Using TCR repertoire profiling, the study quantitatively followed how T-cell immune reconstitution unfolded in children after TCRalphabeta/CD19-depleted allogeneic hematopoietic cell transplantation.

Receptor amplification or capture employed PCR. TCRdb shows the sequencer as Illumina HiSeq 2500. To normalize quantification of the TCRbeta repertoire, the TCR libraries were built with molecular barcoding that relied on unique molecular identifiers. TCRdb applied fastp at Q25 and MiXCR to the public reads, then kept only in-frame beta chains. Every distinct CDR3 protein forms one entry, paired with its most common genes and DNA. The table for this sample lists over 150,000 distinct CDR3 sequences; 6.5% to 7.5% of them were counted only once. About 2.9% of the sample is taken by the ten largest. This clonotype was seen repeatedly, ten times or more. There is no known antigen for this receptor. The record has no base qualities; no much larger clone is one base away. The germline V gene supplies CDR1 MNHEY and CDR2 SVGAGI. A distance of 16 bases separates the germline ends of V and J, which lose 0 bases and 5 bases respectively. From the cysteine through the phenylalanine, the CDR3 covers 16 amino acids. Only CDR3 DNA is held: 48 bases, read in frame from base 1.

Recombination joined TRBV6-5 with TRBJ2-5; TRBD2 is a weak D gene call, 6 bases matching. Here the sequenced sample was PBMCs from the stem cell graft donor, taken from the stem cell graft. This TCR derives from a human donor who donated a stem cell graft to a child with Wiskott-Aldrich syndrome. The DNA sequence is TGTGCCAGCAGTTACTCGGGCGGGACCTGGGGGGAGACCCAGTACTTC. The encoded protein is CASSYSGGTWGETQYF.